This T cell receptor (beta chain) was captured in a study of T cell changes during pregnancy in multiple sclerosis. The V end was cut by 7 bases, the J end by 2 bases, with 14 bases between. The length of the CDR3 is 14 residues. Germline loops: CDR1 SGHVS, CDR2 FNYEAQ. Assay used: immunoSEQ multiplex PCR; TCRdb lists only in-frame clones, some missing. This sample has about 71,000 clones, with roughly nine tenths found just once. The input for sequencing was CD8+ T cells from peripheral blood mononuclear cells, taken before pregnancy. V usage is TRBV7-6 and J usage is TRBJ2-5; D ambiguous. The TCR sequence derives from a female donor with multiple sclerosis, enrolled in a pregnancy study. This CDR3 is CASTSDIRQETQYF. The CDR3 DNA follows: TGTGCCAGCACCTCAGACATCCGGCAAGAGACCCAGTACTTC.